This entry lists 20 T cell receptor beta chains sequenced from one sample in a study of T cell repertoires in cytomegalovirus infection. One entry per CDR3 protein, called by TCRdb with MiXCR from the reads. The data show 300,000 to 450,000 distinct CDR3 sequences, around 18% seen once. Sequenced sample: PBMCs. The receptors were gathered from a human donor in good health (CMV status not recorded). Some clones in this sample may be carry-over from other donors' samples.

This clonotype was detected many times. The chain uses TRBV7-2 and TRBJ2-3; possible D gene TRBD1, 6 bases. Germline V gene sequence: CDR1 SGHTA, CDR2 FQGNSA. The CDR3 has 14 residues. Trimming took 1 base from V and 4 from J, leaving 9 bases between them. The CDR3 spells CASSLVGAADTQYF. In DNA form, the CDR3 reads TGTGCCAGCAGCTTAGTGGGGGCCGCAGATACGCAGTATTTT.

At least ten counts were recorded for this clonotype. The V gene is TRBV10-3, the J gene TRBJ1-1; a possible D gene is TRBD1 (5 bases). The CDR3 has 13 residues. Germline loops: CDR1 ENHRY, CDR2 SYGVKD. V shed 9 bases and J shed 1 base, with 12 bases lying between them. The chain's CDR3 is CAISGRRNTEAFF. In DNA form, the CDR3 reads TGTGCCATTTCGGGACGGAGGAACACTGAAGCTTTCTTT.

The table lists this clonotype with many counts. The V call is TRBV12-3 or TRBV12-4, the J call TRBJ2-1; 9 bases are a match to TRBD1. Germline trimming cut 7 bases from V and 6 bases from J; bases unmatched to any gene: 7. The CDR3 has 14 amino acids. The CDR3 is CASTSRDRVNEQFF. As DNA, the CDR3 is TGTGCCAGCACGTCCCGGGACAGGGTCAATGAGCAGTTCTTC.

This clonotype was recorded only once. The chain links TRBV7-9 to TRBJ1-2, with a weak D call TRBD1 (5 bases). The CDR3 is 14 residues long. Germline CDR1 is SEHNR and CDR2 is FQNEAQ (reference sequence). V lost 2 bases and J 4 bases, leaving 11 bases between the germline ends. The CDR3 DNA follows: TGTGCCAGCAGCTTACTGGGGGGAAGCTATGGCTACACCTTC. Protein product: CASSLLGGSYGYTF.

Details on this clonotype: Given a much more abundant clone one base away, this may be a read error. The chain uses TRBV7-2 and TRBJ2-2, with a possible D match to TRBD2 (5 bases). Trimming took off 2 bases at V and 9 bases at J, with 19 bases between the two ends. There are 16 residues in the CDR3. Germline values: CDR1 SGHTA, CDR2 FQGNSA. Written as DNA, the CDR3 is TGTGCCAGCAGCTTAAGTAATCCGGGAAGTACCAGGGAGCTGTTTTTT. This sequence encodes CASSLSNPGSTRELFF.

This clonotype was observed at least ten times. The chain carries TRBV7-8 and TRBJ2-1; TRBD2 aligns across 9 bases. The V segment lost 5 bases and the J segment 5 bases; nucleotides outside the gene matches: 13. The length of the CDR3 is 17 residues. CDR1 SGHVS and CDR2 FQNEAQ come from the germline V gene. CDR3: CASSTPSLAGTNNEQFF. In DNA, the CDR3 is TGTGCCAGCAGCACACCCTCCCTAGCGGGAACAAACAATGAGCAGTTCTTC. Drawing the rest from reference TRBV7-8 and TRBJ2-1, the complete variable domain is GAGVSQSPRYKVAKRGQDVALRCDPISGHVSLFWYQQALGQGPEFLTYFQNEAQLDKSGLPSDRFFAERPEGSVSTLKIQRTQQEDSAVYLCASSTPSLAGTNNEQFFGPGTRLTVL.

This clonotype came up many times. The chain recombines TRBV4-3 with TRBJ2-3; 14 bases line up with TRBD2. This CDR3 spans 15 amino acids. CDR1 is LGHNA and CDR2 is YSLEER in the germline V gene. The V and J ends lost 4 bases and 5 bases, in that order; junction bases with no gene match: 2. The CDR3 loop reads CASSPGLAGEDTQYF. The CDR3 coding sequence is TGCGCCAGCAGCCCGGGACTAGCGGGGGAAGATACGCAGTATTTT.

Ten or more counts support this clonotype. The rearrangement joins TRBV20-1 to TRBJ1-4, with D possibly matching TRBD1 (6 bases). Per the germline V gene, CDR1 is DFQATT and CDR2 is SNEGSKA (reference sequence). This CDR3 comprises 12 residues. With 4 bases removed from V and 5 bases from J, the gap between germline ends came to 8 bases. This chain's CDR3 is CSANGQNEKLFF. As DNA, the CDR3 is TGCAGTGCTAATGGACAGAATGAAAAACTGTTTTTT.

This clonotype was detected only a few times. The rearrangement uses TRBV20-1 and TRBJ2-3, with a weak D call TRBD2 (6 bases). This CDR3 region has 15 residues. Looked up from germline, CDR1 is DFQATT and CDR2 is SNEGSKA (reference sequence). V lost 1 base and J 2 bases, leaving 13 bases between the germline ends. The CDR3 here is CSARASSAPTDTQYF. In DNA form, the CDR3 reads TGCAGTGCTAGAGCCTCTAGCGCACCCACAGATACGCAGTATTTT.

The chain recombines TRBV20-1 with TRBJ2-5; D perhaps matches TRBD2 (6 bases). With 4 bases removed from V and 5 bases from J, the gap between germline ends came to 20 bases. The length of the CDR3 is 15 residues. CDR1 DFQATT and CDR2 SNEGSKA come from the germline V gene (reference sequence). The CDR3 sequence: CSATLGRGTGETQYF. The CDR3 region has the DNA TGCAGTGCTACATTAGGCCGGGGGACTGGGGAGACCCAGTACTTC.

This clonotype was observed many times. The chain links TRBV7-2 to TRBJ1-1; a weak D match, TRBD1 (6 bases). Trimming stripped 6 bases from V and 2 bases from J, with 13 bases between. The CDR3 runs 14 residues. The germline V gene has CDR1 SGHTA and CDR2 FQGNSA. CDR3: CASRMDRSNTEAFF. DNA of the CDR3: TGTGCCAGCAGGATGGACAGATCAAACACTGAAGCTTTCTTT. The full variable domain, completed using reference TRBV7-2 and TRBJ1-1, is GAGVSQSPSNKVTEKGKDVELRCDPISGHTALYWYRQSLGQGLEFLIYFQGNSAPDKSGLPSDRFSAERTGGSVSTLTIQRTQQEDSAVYLCASRMDRSNTEAFFGQGTRLTVV.

V and J are TRBV6-6 and TRBJ2-7, with 7 bases identical to TRBD2. V gave up 7 bases and J gave up 5 bases; unmatched junction bases: 5. There are 12 residues in the CDR3. Germline V lookup: CDR1 MNHNY, CDR2 SVGAGI (reference sequence). The CDR3 coding sequence is TGTGCCAGCATGGGTGGGGGGGACGAGCAGTACTTC. This sequence encodes CASMGGGDEQYF.

This clonotype was counted between two and nine times. In nucleotides, the CDR3 is TGTGCCAGCACCAAAAGTGGGGTGACCTACGAGCAGTACTTC. It encodes CASTKSGVTYEQYF. The J gene is TRBJ2-7, the V gene TRBV2; no firm D call. The germline V and J ends were trimmed by 7 bases and 2 bases, with 15 bases remaining between them. The CDR3 contains 14 residues. CDR1 SNHLY and CDR2 FYNNEI come from the germline V gene.

This sequence joins TRBV5-1 and TRBJ2-1; 13 nucleotides align to TRBD2. This CDR3 has 22 residues. The germline CDR1 and CDR2 sequences are SGHRS and YFSETQ. V dropped 0 bases and J dropped 4; count of bases not matched to a gene: 19. In DNA, the CDR3 is TGCGCCAGCAGCTTGGCCGGGGGTCTTACTAGCGGGAGGGGTTCCCTTTACAATGAGCAGTTCTTC. Protein: CASSLAGGLTSGRGSLYNEQFF.

The genes are TRBV2 and TRBJ1-1, with unresolved D. There are 15 residues in the CDR3. Trimming stripped 4 bases from V and 1 base from J, with 13 bases between. CDR1 and CDR2 from the germline V gene are SNHLY and FYNNEI. CDR3 sequence reads: CASSAEQLRNTEAFF. The CDR3 region has the DNA TGTGCCAGCAGTGCCGAACAGTTACGGAACACTGAAGCTTTCTTT.

The chain's CDR3 is CASSEEGANIQYF. The CDR3 DNA follows: TGTGCCAGCAGTGAAGAGGGGGCGAACATTCAGTACTTC. V and J are TRBV2 and TRBJ2-4; the match to TRBD1 covers 7 bases. In germline, CDR1 is SNHLY, CDR2 FYNNEI. V trimming: 1 base; J trimming: 7 bases; junction bases outside the gene matches: 1. The CDR3 covers 13 residues.

This clonotype was found a few times. V and J are TRBV12-3 or TRBV12-4 and TRBJ1-3; no definite D call. Trimming took 6 bases from V and 8 from J, leaving 11 bases between them. The CDR3 consists of 12 residues. CDR3 DNA sequence: TGTGCCAGCAGCCGACTAAGGGACACCATATATTTT. Translation: CASSRLRDTIYF.

This clonotype was seen ten or more times. The V call is TRBV7-8, the J call TRBJ1-4; perhaps TRBD1 as D (6 bases). V lost 5 bases to trimming and J lost 5 bases, with 18 bases between them. Germline CDR1 SGHVS, CDR2 FQNEAQ. The CDR3 length is 16 residues. This CDR3 is CASSPTLERGNEKLFF. The CDR3 region has the DNA TGTGCCAGCAGCCCGACCTTGGAGAGGGGGAATGAAAAACTGTTTTTT. Drawing the rest from reference TRBV7-8 and TRBJ1-4, the complete variable domain is GAGVSQSPRYKVAKRGQDVALRCDPISGHVSLFWYQQALGQGPEFLTYFQNEAQLDKSGLPSDRFFAERPEGSVSTLKIQRTQQEDSAVYLCASSPTLERGNEKLFFGSGTQLSVL.

The rearrangement joins TRBV12-3 or TRBV12-4 to TRBJ2-7; D is perhaps TRBD1 (6 bases). The CDR3 is 12 amino acids. With 5 bases removed from V and 4 bases from J, the gap between germline ends came to 9 bases. CDR3 region: CASSARGYEQYF. CDR3 DNA: TGTGCCAGCAGTGCCAGGGGTTACGAGCAGTACTTC.

J is TRBJ1-6 and V is TRBV12-3 or TRBV12-4, with D perhaps matching TRBD1 (5 bases). The CDR3 has 14 residues. The V end lost 6 bases, the J end lost 10 bases, and 16 bases lay between the germline ends. The CDR3 DNA follows: TGTGCCAGCAGGGTGGCCGGGGCGAGATCACCCCTCCACTTT. As protein: CASRVAGARSPLHF.